This T cell receptor beta chain was recorded in a study of Graves' ophthalmopathy and Graves' hyperthyroidism. Germline V gene data show CDR1 as MNHEY and CDR2 as SVGAGI. The CDR3 loop spans 13 amino acids. With V trimmed by 8 bases and J by 5 bases, 7 bases remained unmatched. TCR beta CDR3 regions were amplified from RNA transcripts. RT-PCR in the first round used HTBI primers; a second-round multiplex PCR followed. TCRdb processed the multiplex PCR reads anew with MiXCR; each CDR3 protein has one entry. The table records 300,000 to 400,000 distinct CDR3 sequences, 15% to 20% of them present only once. Broader study findings: Clonotypes were expanded in thyroid at above 0.001 frequency, and most also appeared in blood. Discrimination between ophthalmopathy and stable hyperthyroidism by a 13-signature model showed roughly 88% sensitivity and almost 83% specificity.

Ophthalmopathy donors were characterized by moderate-to-severe activity, CAS of at least 3, NOSPECS of at least 4, and duration under 3 months. The sample holds many counts of this clonotype. The antigen remains undetermined. The sequence came from an adult man with Graves' ophthalmopathy. The source material was peripheral blood. The chain uses TRBV6-5 and TRBJ1-2; 8 nucleotides line up with TRBD1. The CDR3 DNA is TGTGCCAGCCAAGGACAGGGCTGGTATGGCTACACCTTC. Translating it yields CASQGQGWYGYTF.